The rows below give T cell receptor beta chains drawn from one sample of a study of Ad26.COV2.S vaccination and SARS-CoV-2 variants. Assay: immunoSEQ multiplex PCR; the TCRdb copy retains only in-frame clones and omits some. The data contain 300,000 to 400,000 clones, around 83% of them seen just once; the ten biggest clones take up roughly 1.9%. Sequencing was performed on peripheral blood, taken in a trial of Ad26.COV2.S vaccine versus placebo. The source is a person aged 18-65 years who received the Ad26.COV2.S COVID-19 vaccine or a placebo. CDR3s include the opening cysteine and the closing phenylalanine or tryptophan. The order of the fields is CDR3 DNA, CDR3 protein, D gene, V gene, clone size, J gene. D genes are given only for firm matches. Size tells how often a clone was seen (once, few, many) or the class of an expanded clone, and some rows leave it out.

CDR3 DNA: TGCGCCAGCAGCCAAGGGACAGTCTTACAAGAGACCCAGTACTTC; CDR3 protein: CASSQGTVLQETQYF; D gene: TRBD1; V gene: TRBV5-1; clone size: -; J gene: TRBJ2-5
CDR3 DNA: TGCAGCGTGCTTCAGACCTATGAGCAGTTCTTC; CDR3 protein: CSVLQTYEQFF; D gene: -; V gene: TRBV29-1; clone size: -; J gene: TRBJ2-1
CDR3 DNA: TGTGCCAGCAGTTACCCCTTCCCTGGGGTCGAAGGGTATGGCTACACCTTC; CDR3 protein: CASSYPFPGVEGYGYTF; D gene: -; V gene: TRBV6-2/TRBV6-3; clone size: -; J gene: TRBJ1-2
CDR3 DNA: TGTGCCAGCAGTTACTCACGCGGGGGCGGGGACACCGGGGAGCTGTTTTTT; CDR3 protein: CASSYSRGGGDTGELFF; D gene: -; V gene: TRBV6-2/TRBV6-3; clone size: -; J gene: TRBJ2-2
CDR3 DNA: TGTGCCAGCACAGGTGATAACTATGGCTACACCTTC; CDR3 protein: CASTGDNYGYTF; D gene: -; V gene: TRBV2; clone size: -; J gene: TRBJ1-2
CDR3 DNA: TGTGCCAGCAGCCAAGGGGCCAACAATCAGCCCCAGCATTTT; CDR3 protein: CASSQGANNQPQHF; D gene: -; V gene: TRBV3-1/TRBV3-2; clone size: -; J gene: TRBJ1-5
CDR3 DNA: TGCGCCAGCAGCTTGGCCTGGGATTCACCCCTCCACTTT; CDR3 protein: CASSLAWDSPLHF; D gene: -; V gene: TRBV5-1; clone size: -; J gene: TRBJ1-6
CDR3 DNA: TGTGCCAGCAGCTCACAGAGGGGCATAGACTTC; CDR3 protein: CASSSQRGIDF; D gene: -; V gene: TRBV5-6; clone size: -; J gene: TRBJ2-7
CDR3 DNA: TGCGCCAGCAGCTTGGGGACAGTCCCTAACTATGGCTACACCTTC; CDR3 protein: CASSLGTVPNYGYTF; D gene: -; V gene: TRBV5-1; clone size: -; J gene: TRBJ1-2
CDR3 DNA: TGTGCCAGCAGCTTTGACCGGTCGGGTGGGGCCAACGTCCTGACTTTC; CDR3 protein: CASSFDRSGGANVLTF; D gene: -; V gene: TRBV7-3; clone size: -; J gene: TRBJ2-6
CDR3 DNA: TGTGCCAGCAGACTAGCGTTAGGTCCCAATGAGCAGTTCTTC; CDR3 protein: CASRLALGPNEQFF; D gene: TRBD2; V gene: TRBV2; clone size: -; J gene: TRBJ2-1
CDR3 DNA: TGTGCCATCACTTATTCAGAGAACACTGAAGCTTTCTTT; CDR3 protein: CAITYSENTEAFF; D gene: -; V gene: TRBV10-3; clone size: -; J gene: TRBJ1-1
CDR3 DNA: TGCGCCAGCAGCTCACAGACAGTGAACACTGAAGCTTTCTTT; CDR3 protein: CASSSQTVNTEAFF; D gene: -; V gene: TRBV5-1; clone size: -; J gene: TRBJ1-1
CDR3 DNA: TGTGCCAGCAGCTGGACTAGCGGGGGGGCCAAAAACATTCAGTACTTC; CDR3 protein: CASSWTSGGAKNIQYF; D gene: TRBD2; V gene: TRBV6-2/TRBV6-3; clone size: -; J gene: TRBJ2-4
CDR3 DNA: TGTGCCAGCAGTTTATCGCCCGCTCAGGGGCATCAGCCCCAGCATTTT; CDR3 protein: CASSLSPAQGHQPQHF; D gene: -; V gene: TRBV27; clone size: once; J gene: TRBJ1-5
CDR3 DNA: TGTGCCAGCAGCAAAGGTGGAGGAGATACGCAGTATTTT; CDR3 protein: CASSKGGGDTQYF; D gene: -; V gene: TRBV21-1; clone size: few; J gene: TRBJ2-3
CDR3 DNA: TGTGCCAGCTCACCAGGGAGACAATTGAACACTGAAGCTTTCTTT; CDR3 protein: CASSPGRQLNTEAFF; D gene: -; V gene: TRBV18; clone size: -; J gene: TRBJ1-1
CDR3 DNA: TGCGCCAGCAGCTTGGCAAGCAGGGGCACTGAAGCTTTCTTT; CDR3 protein: CASSLASRGTEAFF; D gene: -; V gene: TRBV5-1; clone size: -; J gene: TRBJ1-1
CDR3 DNA: TGTGCCTGGAGTGTAGGGGGCAGGCAGAGGACTCAGCCCCAGCATTTT; CDR3 protein: CAWSVGGRQRTQPQHF; D gene: TRBD1; V gene: TRBV30; clone size: -; J gene: TRBJ1-5
CDR3 DNA: TGCGCCAGCAGCCACAAGCCCTACCGGGGCCCAAGCTATGGCTACACCTTC; CDR3 protein: CASSHKPYRGPSYGYTF; D gene: -; V gene: TRBV4-1; clone size: -; J gene: TRBJ1-2
CDR3 DNA: TGTGCCAGCAGCGGACGACCCAGGGCAGATACGCAGTATTTT; CDR3 protein: CASSGRPRADTQYF; D gene: -; V gene: TRBV6-5; clone size: -; J gene: TRBJ2-3
CDR3 DNA: TGTGCCACCAGTGACGGACAGTTGGAGACCCAGTACTTC; CDR3 protein: CATSDGQLETQYF; D gene: -; V gene: TRBV24-1; clone size: -; J gene: TRBJ2-5
CDR3 DNA: TGTGCCAGCAGCCCAAATGCCGGGACAGGAGAAGCTGGAAACACCATATATTTT; CDR3 protein: CASSPNAGTGEAGNTIYF; D gene: TRBD1; V gene: TRBV9; clone size: -; J gene: TRBJ1-3
CDR3 DNA: TGTGCCAGCAGCTTGCTTCCGGAAAACTATGGCTACACCTTC; CDR3 protein: CASSLLPENYGYTF; D gene: -; V gene: TRBV5-5; clone size: -; J gene: TRBJ1-2
CDR3 DNA: TGTGCCAGCAGCTCTCAGGGAAATAAGTTTTTT; CDR3 protein: CASSSQGNKFF; D gene: -; V gene: TRBV7-9; clone size: -; J gene: TRBJ1-4
CDR3 DNA: TGTGCCAGCAGCCAGAAACCTGAGGGGTTCGGCACAGATGGCTACACCTTC; CDR3 protein: CASSQKPEGFGTDGYTF; D gene: -; V gene: TRBV11-2; clone size: -; J gene: TRBJ1-2
CDR3 DNA: TGTGCCAGCAGTTACTCGACCGACTCTGTCGGTTCACCCCTCCACTTT; CDR3 protein: CASSYSTDSVGSPLHF; D gene: -; V gene: TRBV6-5; clone size: few; J gene: TRBJ1-6
CDR3 DNA: TGTGCCAGCAGCTTAGGGCCAGGGGGAGCTTTCTTT; CDR3 protein: CASSLGPGGAFF; D gene: TRBD1; V gene: TRBV7-9; clone size: -; J gene: TRBJ1-1
CDR3 DNA: TGTGCCAGCAGCGTAGGACAGGGGGCGAGTGGAAACACCATATATTTT; CDR3 protein: CASSVGQGASGNTIYF; D gene: TRBD1; V gene: TRBV9; clone size: -; J gene: TRBJ1-3
CDR3 DNA: TGCAGCGGGGACACGGGGGAGACCCAGTACTTC; CDR3 protein: CSGDTGETQYF; D gene: -; V gene: TRBV29-1; clone size: -; J gene: TRBJ2-5
CDR3 DNA: TGTGCCAGTAGTATAGAGGGAGGGACAGGGGGTGAGCAGTTCTTC; CDR3 protein: CASSIEGGTGGEQFF; D gene: TRBD1; V gene: TRBV19; clone size: -; J gene: TRBJ2-1
CDR3 DNA: TGTGCCAGTAGTACGCGGCCAGGGTCGGACATGAACACTGAAGCTTTCTTT; CDR3 protein: CASSTRPGSDMNTEAFF; D gene: -; V gene: TRBV19; clone size: once; J gene: TRBJ1-1
CDR3 DNA: TGTGCCAGCTCACCACCGAGCGGGGGATATCCTAGCACAGATACGCAGTATTTT; CDR3 protein: CASSPPSGGYPSTDTQYF; D gene: TRBD2; V gene: TRBV18; clone size: -; J gene: TRBJ2-3
CDR3 DNA: TGTGCCAGCAGACCACCGGGACAGGGTGGCGAGCAGTACTTC; CDR3 protein: CASRPPGQGGEQYF; D gene: TRBD1; V gene: TRBV3-1/TRBV3-2; clone size: once; J gene: TRBJ2-7
CDR3 DNA: TGCAGCGTTGAGAAGGGGGCAGAGCAGGACTTT; CDR3 protein: CSVEKGAEQDF; D gene: TRBD1; V gene: TRBV29-1; clone size: -; J gene: TRBJ1-1
CDR3 DNA: TGTGCCAGCAGTTCTAACAGCCAACCCCTCCACTTT; CDR3 protein: CASSSNSQPLHF; D gene: -; V gene: TRBV6-5; clone size: -; J gene: TRBJ1-6
CDR3 DNA: TGTGCCAGCAGCTTATTAGGTTTGGGGTCACCCCTCCACTTT; CDR3 protein: CASSLLGLGSPLHF; D gene: -; V gene: TRBV7-2; clone size: -; J gene: TRBJ1-6
CDR3 DNA: TGTGCCAGCAGCGACCAGCCAGGTGGTCAGCCCCAGCATTTT; CDR3 protein: CASSDQPGGQPQHF; D gene: -; V gene: TRBV7-8; clone size: -; J gene: TRBJ1-5
CDR3 DNA: TGTGCCAGCAGCTCCCAGGGTCTTGGTGAGCAGTTCTTC; CDR3 protein: CASSSQGLGEQFF; D gene: -; V gene: TRBV11-2; clone size: -; J gene: TRBJ2-1
CDR3 DNA: TGTGCCAGCAGCGCCAAACAGCGGATAAACTATGGCTACACCTTC; CDR3 protein: CASSAKQRINYGYTF; D gene: -; V gene: TRBV7-8; clone size: -; J gene: TRBJ1-2
CDR3 DNA: TGTGCCAGCAGTTCCAGGGGGCTGAGCAATCAGCCCCAGCATTTT; CDR3 protein: CASSSRGLSNQPQHF; D gene: TRBD1; V gene: TRBV6-2/TRBV6-3; clone size: -; J gene: TRBJ1-5
CDR3 DNA: TGTGCCAGCAGCCAAGAATCGGCGGGTATGCTGTTTTTT; CDR3 protein: CASSQESAGMLFF; D gene: -; V gene: TRBV3-1/TRBV3-2; clone size: -; J gene: TRBJ1-4
CDR3 DNA: TGTGCCAGCAGCCTCGACCCAGCAATTCAGTACTTC; CDR3 protein: CASSLDPAIQYF; D gene: -; V gene: TRBV11-1; clone size: -; J gene: TRBJ2-4
CDR3 DNA: TGTGCCAGCAGTGAATACAATGGCTACACCTTC; CDR3 protein: CASSEYNGYTF; D gene: -; V gene: TRBV25-1; clone size: -; J gene: TRBJ1-2
CDR3 DNA: TGTGCCAGCAGCGCCCAGCGGGGGCAATCGGAGACCCAGTACTTC; CDR3 protein: CASSAQRGQSETQYF; D gene: TRBD2; V gene: TRBV9; clone size: -; J gene: TRBJ2-5
CDR3 DNA: TGTGCCAGCACCTCGCCCGGGACTAGCGGGGGATTCACAGATACGCAGTATTTT; CDR3 protein: CASTSPGTSGGFTDTQYF; D gene: TRBD2; V gene: TRBV27; clone size: -; J gene: TRBJ2-3
CDR3 DNA: TGCAGTGGTCTCCAGGGCTACGAGCAGTACTTC; CDR3 protein: CSGLQGYEQYF; D gene: -; V gene: TRBV20-1; clone size: -; J gene: TRBJ2-7
CDR3 DNA: TGTGCCAGCTCACCGCCTAAGGGAAGGGACTCTGGAAACACCATATATTTT; CDR3 protein: CASSPPKGRDSGNTIYF; D gene: -; V gene: TRBV18; clone size: -; J gene: TRBJ1-3
CDR3 DNA: TGTGCCAGCAGCTTGGCTGCAACTAATGAAAAACTGTTTTTT; CDR3 protein: CASSLAATNEKLFF; D gene: -; V gene: TRBV5-4; clone size: few; J gene: TRBJ1-4
CDR3 DNA: TGTGCCAGCTTCCCGGGACAGGGGGCAGAACTGTTTTTT; CDR3 protein: CASFPGQGAELFF; D gene: TRBD1; V gene: TRBV18; clone size: -; J gene: TRBJ1-4
CDR3 DNA: TGTGCCAGCAGTTTTACGTCGAACGGGGGGAATGAGCAGTTCTTC; CDR3 protein: CASSFTSNGGNEQFF; D gene: TRBD2; V gene: TRBV27; clone size: -; J gene: TRBJ2-1
CDR3 DNA: TGTGCCAGCAGTTTAGACGGGGTAGGTGGCTACACCTTC; CDR3 protein: CASSLDGVGGYTF; D gene: -; V gene: TRBV12-3/TRBV12-4; clone size: -; J gene: TRBJ1-2
CDR3 DNA: TGTGCCAGCAGCCGGAGGGGGTTCACAGATACGCAGTATTTT; CDR3 protein: CASSRRGFTDTQYF; D gene: -; V gene: TRBV3-1/TRBV3-2; clone size: -; J gene: TRBJ2-3